The clone carrying this TCR beta chain has a handful of counts. These data come from a study of T cells in Graves' hyperthyroidism and ophthalmopathy. Authors of the study amplified TCR beta CDR3 regions from RNA transcripts. The primer set for the first-round RT-PCR of the TCR CDR3 was HTBI. Each CDR3 protein is one row after TCRdb ran MiXCR on the multiplex PCR reads. The data contain about 420,000 distinct CDR3 sequences, approximately 15% of them seen just once; the ten biggest clones take up more than 4.5%. Germline V lookup: CDR1 MNHEY, CDR2 SVGEGT. V lost 6 bases to trimming and J lost 3 bases; unmatched junction nucleotides: 8. This CDR3 has 15 amino acids. Stable Graves' hyperthyroidism meant no ophthalmopathy progression within 18 months.

The receptor comes from a woman aged 18-29 years with Graves' hyperthyroidism. The sample was blood. V is TRBV6-2 or TRBV6-3 and J is TRBJ2-4, with 7 bases that match TRBD1. The CDR3 reads CASSRGQEVKNIQYF. In DNA, the CDR3 is TGTGCCAGCAGCAGAGGACAGGAGGTCAAAAACATTCAGTACTTC.